This T cell receptor beta chain was sequenced for a study of shared clonotypes between healthy human individuals. Per the original methods: ImmunoSEQ yielded junction-only sequences lacking quality scores, so filtering differed. Here immunoSEQ multiplex PCR was the method, and the copy in TCRdb shows in-frame clones only, minus some. The DNA was the basis for D and trimming; V, J and clone size are from that table. The table includes 600,000 to 800,000 clones, roughly 72% detected once. Each donor was a Caucasian adult residing in Nashville, Tennessee. The CDR3 sequence is 14 residues long. Trimming took 6 bases from V and 2 from J, leaving 11 bases between them. The germline CDR1 and CDR2 sequences are MNHNS and SASEGT.

The sample taken for sequencing was memory CD4+ T cells sorted from blood. Regarding subset: CD45RA-negative fraction. This clonotype was obtained from a woman in her twenties or thirties in good health. The rearrangement links TRBV6-1 to TRBJ1-3; TRBD1 might be the D (5 bases). CDR3 nucleotides: TGTGCCAGCAGAAGACAGTCTGCTGGAAACACCATATATTTT. This encodes CASRRQSAGNTIYF.